The 12 T cell receptor beta chains in this list originate from one sample, sequenced in a study of lymphopenia after photon versus proton radiotherapy. Assay: immunoSEQ multiplex PCR; the TCRdb copy retains only in-frame clones and omits some. The sample includes 75,000 to 95,000 clones, around 80% seen only once; the top ten take approximately 1.3%. The sample in question was peripheral blood, obtained from a patient treated with proton-based radiotherapy. These TCRs come from a man in his 60s with pancreatic cancer.

The chain uses TRBV5-1 and TRBJ1-2, with a possible D match to TRBD1 (5 bases). V lost 0 bases, J lost 4 bases, and 13 bases lay in between. Germline CDR1 and CDR2: SGHRS and YFSETQ. CDR3 length: 15 amino acids. The DNA for the CDR3 is TGCGCCAGCAGCTTGGATGGGACTCGTACCTATGGCTACACCTTC. Translating gives CASSLDGTRTYGYTF.

V usage is TRBV10-3 and J usage is TRBJ2-3, with D uncertain. Trimming took off 4 bases at V and 0 bases at J, with 11 bases between the two ends. Germline assignment: CDR1 ENHRY and CDR2 SYGVKD. The CDR3 has 15 amino acids. The CDR3 region is CAISGGSASTDTQYF. DNA for the CDR3: TGTGCCATCAGTGGGGGAAGCGCGAGCACAGATACGCAGTATTTT.

A few counts support this clone. The chain uses TRBV27 and TRBJ2-2; 12 nucleotides align to TRBD2. Germline CDR1 is MNHEY and CDR2 is SMNVEV (reference sequence). J was trimmed by 7 bases and V by 3 bases; bases with no gene match: 12. The CDR3 has 18 residues. This chain's CDR3 is CASSFRASGRVKNGELFF. The CDR3 coding sequence is TGTGCCAGCAGTTTTCGGGCTAGCGGGAGGGTTAAGAACGGGGAGCTGTTTTTT.

The CDR3 protein is CATSPQGGRPYEQYF. DNA for the CDR3: TGTGCCACCAGCCCCCAGGGCGGGAGGCCCTACGAGCAGTACTTC. The V gene is TRBV15, the J gene TRBJ2-7; 8 nucleotides align to TRBD2. The CDR3 has 15 residues. The junction had 8 bases not matched to a gene; V was cut back by 5 bases and J by 2 bases. The germline gives CDR1 LNHNV, CDR2 YYDKDF (reference sequence). Variable domain in full (rest from reference TRBV15 and TRBJ2-7): DAMVIQNPRYQVTQFGKPVTLSCSQTLNHNVMYWYQQKSSQAPKLLFHYYDKDFNNEADTPDNFQSRRPNTSFCFLDIRSPGLGDTAMYLCATSPQGGRPYEQYFGPGTRLTVT.

This chain links TRBV5-6 with TRBJ1-2; no firm D call. V lost 1 base to trimming and J lost 2 bases, with 6 bases between them. CDR1 is SGHDT, CDR2 YYEEEE, per germline. The CDR3 runs 13 residues. This CDR3 reads CASSLSSNYGYTF. The CDR3 nucleotides are TGTGCCAGCAGCTTGTCCAGCAACTATGGCTACACCTTC.

The chain has TRBV5-4 and TRBJ2-7, with 7 positions matching TRBD2. J lost 5 bases, V lost 9 bases, and 11 bases had no gene match. Germline CDR1 is SGHNT and CDR2 is YYREEE (reference sequence). This CDR3 is 13 amino acids long. The CDR3 region has the DNA TGTGCCACCCAGACTAGCCGGATCAACGAGCAGTACTTC. As protein: CATQTSRINEQYF.

Points on this clone: Within the sample, other DNA sequences also encode this same CDR3. The chain uses TRBV20-1 and TRBJ1-1; D is unclear. Germline CDR1 DFQATT, CDR2 SNEGSKA (reference sequence). The CDR3 runs to 11 residues. The V gene lost 4 bases and the J gene lost 3 bases, with 6 bases spanning the gap. The chain's CDR3 is CSANRDTEAFF. CDR3 in DNA: TGCAGTGCTAACCGGGACACTGAAGCTTTCTTT.

This chain uses TRBV4-3 with TRBJ2-1; 8 positions agree with TRBD2. Germline V lookup: CDR1 LGHNA, CDR2 YSLEER. The CDR3 covers 16 residues. Trimming took 4 bases from V and 6 from J; bases not matched to a gene: 11. CDR3 nucleotides: TGCGCCAGCAGCCCCACTTGGCTAGCGGGCATCAATGAGCAGTTCTTC. Translated, it gives CASSPTWLAGINEQFF.

This chain links TRBV6-5 with TRBJ2-7; 7 bases map to TRBD2. Trimming removed 6 bases from V and 6 bases from J; junction bases left unmatched: 2. The germline gives CDR1 MNHEY, CDR2 SVGAGI. The CDR3 sequence is 11 residues long. The CDR3 DNA is TGTGCCAGCAGGTTAGCGGGCGAGCAGTACTTC. It specifies CASRLAGEQYF.

J is TRBJ2-6 and V is TRBV28; D gene unclear. Trimming took off 5 bases at V and 10 bases at J, with 12 bases between the two ends. CDR3 length: 13 amino acids. The germline gives CDR1 MDHEN, CDR2 SYDVKM. The CDR3 DNA follows: TGTGCCAGCAGTCCCAGTTTTTTAAACGTCCTGACTTTC. This translates into CASSPSFLNVLTF.

A few counts support this clone. The chain joins TRBV27 to TRBJ1-2; D may be TRBD1 (6 bases). Germline V gene sequence: CDR1 MNHEY, CDR2 SMNVEV (reference sequence). The CDR3 is 14 amino acids. Trimming shortened V by 4 bases and J by 2 bases, and 11 bases separated the two germline ends. CDR3 in amino acids: CASSSITGNYGYTF. CDR3 coding DNA: TGTGCCAGCAGTTCCATCACAGGGAACTATGGCTACACCTTC.

In its sample, this clone was seen a few times. This chain links TRBV5-1 with TRBJ2-2, with 9 bases that match TRBD1. Germline loops: CDR1 SGHRS, CDR2 YFSETQ. CDR3 length: 13 residues. After removal of 4 bases from V and 5 bases from J, the junction contained 0 bases not matched to a gene. The CDR3 reads CASSGTGTGELFF. CDR3 bases: TGCGCCAGCAGCGGGACAGGGACCGGGGAGCTGTTTTTT.